A selection of T cell receptor beta chains follows, all from one sample in a study of T cell repertoires in cytomegalovirus infection. TCRdb independently ran MiXCR on the reads; one entry per CDR3 protein. The repertoire has more than 45,000 distinct CDR3 sequences, 20% to 25% of them found once; the top ten carry roughly 60%. What these receptors recognize is not known. Sequences were derived from CD8+ T cells from cultured PBMCs, sampled from culture after CMV antigen stimulation. These receptors all come from a human donor in good health (CMV status not recorded). Some clones in this sample may be carry-over from other donors' samples. The CDR3 runs from the conserved cysteine through the conserved F or W. Fields, in order: clone size, V gene, D gene, CDR3 protein. A D gene is named only where the DNA matches it firmly. Some rows mark clone size as missing; the rest say once, few, many or name a class of expanded clone.

few TRBV13 - CASSLGTGWDYGYTF
- TRBV7-9 - CASSLVGGPNQPQHF
few TRBV7-2 TRBD2 CASSQRESYNEQFF
few TRBV11-2 - CASSSQPRGSYNEQFF
- TRBV28 - CASTGGASRYNEQFF
many TRBV12-3/TRBV12-4 - CASRGPTGPSTDTQYF
few TRBV19 TRBD2 CASSIKAGGPYNEQFF
- TRBV6-4 TRBD2 CASSDGTSGSLINEQFF
few TRBV4-1 - CASSQDPAYSYNEQFF
- TRBV6-2/TRBV6-3 - CASSYVPGRTEAFF
- TRBV28 - CASTFTMGYNEQFF
many TRBV7-9 - CASSFQGREEYF
- TRBV7-2 - CASSLESTVYEQYF
few TRBV7-2 - CASSFAPGGYEQFF
- TRBV7-8 TRBD1 CASSFPTGGAREKLFF
- TRBV4-3 - CASSQGTTDERIPPLHF
few TRBV12-3/TRBV12-4 - CASSSLGSYNEQFF
- TRBV29-1 TRBD1 CSVMDRGGITEAFF
many TRBV5-4 - CASSLTPVYEQYF
- TRBV12-3/TRBV12-4 TRBD1 CASSATGQGMNTEAFF
few TRBV7-2 TRBD1 CASRRRQGFTGELFF
many TRBV7-8 TRBD1 CASSLGGTENTEAFF
many TRBV7-2 TRBD1 CASSPYDREANYGYTF
few TRBV7-3 - CASRYRPRGNTEAFF
- TRBV7-6 - CASSFIRDANTGELFF
- TRBV7-9 - CASSLGGYRDSRSTDTQYF
medium-sized TRBV7-9 - CASSLHNWDTSPLHF
- TRBV29-1 - CSVEGPGRDYEQYF
- TRBV7-8 - CASSLRGRNTYEQYF
many TRBV11-2 - CASSLDGREQYF
- TRBV7-3 - CASSLLGGSTDTQYF
many TRBV20-1 - CSANPLRGNYGYTF
- TRBV6-6 - CASSYSKTDLIYEQYF
few TRBV7-2 TRBD1 CASSSTTGMGFYEQYF
few TRBV10-2 TRBD2 CASSEPLAGRVDTQYF
many TRBV7-9 - CASSPEDHRNEQFF
- TRBV5-4 - CASSLGGRAEAFF
few TRBV5-1 - CASSSWARAFF
few TRBV6-2/TRBV6-3 - CASSYSDNNEQFF
- TRBV5-1 - CASSPQSATNEKLFF
few TRBV11-3 TRBD2 CASSLSKSSGGPDTQYF
- TRBV7-2 - CASSHGWLNEQYF